These 32 T cell receptor beta chains were sequenced from one sample in a study of cytomegalovirus exposure and HLA in healthy donors. PCR employed 60 Vbeta and 13 Jbeta primers. The assay was immunoSEQ multiplex PCR, and TCRdb's table has in-frame clones only and misses some. Of some 120,000 clones in the sample, 72% were seen once. Source material: PBMCs. The receptors originated from a man aged 30 to 45 in good health and CMV-seronegative.

The chain recombines TRBV7-3 with TRBJ1-1; no clear D gene. The CDR3 totals 15 residues. The germline gives CDR1 SGHTA, CDR2 FQGTGA. Between the trimmed V and J ends, which lost 5 bases and 3 bases, there was a span of 16 bases. The CDR3: CASSLNKTPYTEAFF. CDR3 DNA sequence: TGTGCCAGCAGCCTGAATAAGACACCTTACACTGAAGCTTTCTTT.

This sequence joins TRBV2 and TRBJ1-6; D possibly corresponds to TRBD1 (5 bases). The V end was cut by 8 bases, the J end by 7 bases, with 6 bases between. The CDR3 has 11 amino acids. CDR1 and CDR2 (germline): SNHLY, FYNNEI. The CDR3 loop reads CASSGNSPLHF. The CDR3, as DNA: TGTGCCAGCTCAGGGAATTCACCCCTCCACTTT.

V is TRBV4-1 and J is TRBJ1-1, with TRBD1 identical over 8 bases. From germline, CDR1 is MGHRA and CDR2 YSYEKL. V dropped 3 bases and J dropped 5; count of bases not matched to a gene: 8. The CDR3 length is 15 residues. The CDR3 here is CASSQQGTGRTEAFF. As DNA, the CDR3 is TGCGCCAGCAGCCAGCAAGGGACAGGAAGGACTGAAGCTTTCTTT.

This chain links TRBV4-3 with TRBJ2-5; TRBD1 is a possible D gene (6 bases). The J call could be wrong; TRBJ2-7 is a better fit for the DNA end. Per germline, CDR1 LGHNA and CDR2 YSLEER. This CDR3 has 15 amino acids. The CDR3 loop reads CASSQDIQGFNEQYF. CDR3 bases: TGCGCCAGCAGCCAGGATATCCAGGGGTTCAACGAGCAGTACTTC.

V gene TRBV11-2 combines with J gene TRBJ1-1; D unclear. In germline, CDR1 is SGHAT, CDR2 FQNNGV. The CDR3 has 15 residues. V was pared by 5 bases and J by 1 base, with 14 bases between. The CDR3 region has the DNA TGTGCCAGCAGCCCCACAACTAGGGCGAACACTGAAGCTTTCTTT. This sequence encodes CASSPTTRANTEAFF.

The chain joins TRBV10-2 to TRBJ2-1, with 10 bases fitting TRBD2. The CDR3 is 15 residues long. V trimming: 7 bases; J trimming: 4 bases; junction bases outside the gene matches: 7. The V gene's germline CDR1 is WSHSY and CDR2 SAAADI. CDR3 sequence: CASNLAGALYNEQFF. For the CDR3, the DNA is TGCGCCAGCAATCTAGCGGGGGCCCTATACAATGAGCAGTTCTTC.

The chain recombines TRBV7-6 with TRBJ1-1; D not certain. The length of the CDR3 is 13 residues. In germline, CDR1 is SGHVS, CDR2 FNYEAQ. The germline V and J ends were trimmed by 1 base and 1 base, with 4 bases remaining between them. The CDR3 region has the DNA TGTGCCAGCAGCTTAGAGCCGAACACTGAAGCTTTCTTT. Translating gives CASSLEPNTEAFF.

The gene calls are TRBV6-5 and TRBJ2-7, with D tentatively TRBD1 (6 bases). Germline V CDR1 and CDR2: MNHEY, SVGAGI. The CDR3 is made up of 15 amino acids. The V gene lost 6 bases and the J gene lost 0 bases, with 15 bases spanning the gap. The CDR3 reads CASREQGSSSYEQYF. In DNA form, the CDR3 reads TGTGCCAGCAGGGAACAGGGCTCTAGCTCCTACGAGCAGTACTTC.

The chain employs TRBV5-4 and TRBJ2-7, with D perhaps matching TRBD2 (5 bases). Germline V gene sequence: CDR1 SGHNT, CDR2 YYREEE (reference sequence). V dropped 4 bases and J dropped 7 bases, with 15 bases sitting between them. The CDR3 is 13 amino acids. CDR3 loop: CASSPLGPGEQYF. CDR3 in DNA: TGTGCCAGCAGCCCCCTCGGACCGGGGGAGCAGTACTTC.

The gene calls are TRBV15 and TRBJ2-3; D is possibly TRBD2 (5 bases). Germline-derived CDR1 and CDR2 are LNHNV and YYDKDF (reference sequence). V was shortened by 3 bases and J by 0 bases, with 13 bases between the two germline ends. This CDR3 is built from 16 residues. CDR3 bases: TGTGCCACCAGCAGTCAGCGGCCTACTAGCACAGATACGCAGTATTTT. This translates into CATSSQRPTSTDTQYF.

The chain has TRBV5-6 and TRBJ2-3, with D possibly TRBD1 on 6 matching bases. CDR3 length: 15 residues. The germline V gene has CDR1 SGHDT and CDR2 YYEEEE. V shed 7 bases and J shed 3 bases, with 18 bases lying between them. In DNA, the CDR3 is TGTGCCAGCCAAAGGCAGGGGCAGTGGACAGATACGCAGTATTTT. This encodes CASQRQGQWTDTQYF. Together with reference TRBV5-6 and TRBJ2-3, the CDR3 gives the full variable domain: DAGVTQSPTHLIKTRGQQVTLRCSPKSGHDTVSWYQQALGQGPQFIFQYYEEEERQRGNFPDRFSGHQFPNYSSELNVNALLLGDSALYLCASQRQGQWTDTQYFGPGTRLTVL.

The chain recombines TRBV28 with TRBJ1-2; D not resolved. This CDR3 spans 14 amino acids. V shed 3 bases and J shed 4 bases, with 12 bases lying between them. CDR1 is MDHEN and CDR2 is SYDVKM in the germline V gene. For the CDR3, the DNA is TGTGCCAGCAGTTTCTTGACTCCTGCCTATGGCTACACCTTC. It specifies CASSFLTPAYGYTF.

The J gene is TRBJ1-5, the V gene TRBV19, with a possible D match to TRBD1 (6 bases). Trimming removed 3 bases from V and 0 bases from J, with 9 bases in between. This CDR3 is 15 amino acids long. From germline, CDR1 is LNHDA and CDR2 SQIVND (reference sequence). The DNA for the CDR3 is TGTGCCAGTAGTATCCCAGGGGATAGCAATCAGCCCCAGCATTTT. This sequence encodes CASSIPGDSNQPQHF.

Notes on this clone: At the DNA level, this CDR3 is encoded by other sequences in the same sample as well. V gene TRBV27 combines with J gene TRBJ1-1; tentative D call: TRBD1 (6 bases). The V and J ends lost 2 bases and 1 base respectively, with 8 bases between them. This CDR3 region has 14 residues. Per the germline V gene, CDR1 is MNHEY and CDR2 is SMNVEV (reference sequence). As DNA, the CDR3 is TGTGCCAGCAGTTTAGTAGGGGGGAACACTGAAGCTTTCTTT. Protein: CASSLVGGNTEAFF.

This chain uses TRBV5-5 with TRBJ1-5; no clear D gene. V lost 0 bases and J lost 4, with 14 bases in between. The germline V gene has CDR1 SGHKS and CDR2 YYEKEE (reference sequence). The CDR3 covers 16 residues. In nucleotides, the CDR3 is TGTGCCAGCAGCTTGGGTCGGCAGGTACCTAATCAGCCCCAGCATTTT. Protein product: CASSLGRQVPNQPQHF. The complete variable domain, with remaining parts taken from reference TRBV5-5 and TRBJ1-5, reads DAGVTQSPTHLIKTRGQQVTLRCSPISGHKSVSWYQQVLGQGPQFIFQYYEKEERGRGNFPDRFSARQFPNYSSELNVNALLLGDSALYLCASSLGRQVPNQPQHFGDGTRLSIL.

This chain connects TRBV5-4 to TRBJ2-7; TRBD1 matches at 7 bases. The CDR3 sequence is 13 residues long. Germline trimming cut 1 base from V and 9 bases from J; bases unmatched to any gene: 7. Germline V gene data show CDR1 as SGHNT and CDR2 as YYREEE (reference sequence). CDR3 bases: TGTGCCAGCAGCTTGAGACAGGGCGTCGGGCAGTACTTC. This sequence encodes CASSLRQGVGQYF. The entire variable domain, with the rest obtained from reference TRBV5-4 and TRBJ2-7, is as follows: ETGVTQSPTHLIKTRGQQVTLRCSSQSGHNTVSWYQQALGQGPQFIFQYYREEENGRGNFPPRFSGLQFPNYSSELNVNALELDDSALYLCASSLRQGVGQYFGPGTRLTVT.

This chain uses TRBV5-6 with TRBJ2-7, with 7 positions matching TRBD1. Germline values: CDR1 SGHDT, CDR2 YYEEEE. CDR3 length equals 15 residues. The junction had 6 bases not matched to a gene; V was cut back by 3 bases and J by 0 bases. CDR3 sequence (DNA): TGTGCCAGCAGCTGGGGGACAGTTAGCTCCTACGAGCAGTACTTC. Amino acid sequence: CASSWGTVSSYEQYF.

This clone has more than one count but fewer than ten. This chain connects TRBV27 to TRBJ1-2; 12 bases match TRBD1. The ends lost 6 bases at V and 7 bases at J; junction bases unmatched: 18. The CDR3 loop spans 18 amino acids. Germline V CDR1 and CDR2: MNHEY, SMNVEV (reference sequence). The CDR3 DNA sequence: TGTGCCAGCAGAACATTAATCCGGGACAGGGGGCGCGGGCGTGGCTACACCTTC. Translated: CASRTLIRDRGRGRGYTF.

This chain uses TRBV5-1 with TRBJ2-5; D call uncertain. The CDR3 contains 12 residues. CDR1 and CDR2 (germline): SGHRS, YFSETQ. Trimming shortened V by 5 bases and J by 5 bases, and 10 bases separated the two germline ends. The CDR3 DNA reads as TGCGCCAGCAGTACCGACGGGGAGACCCAGTACTTC. Residues: CASSTDGETQYF.

The chain joins TRBV5-1 to TRBJ2-7, with 8 bases lining up with TRBD2. CDR3 size: 14 residues. Germline-derived CDR1 and CDR2 are SGHRS and YFSETQ. V trimming: 1 base; J trimming: 3 bases; junction bases outside the gene matches: 3. Written as DNA, the CDR3 is TGCGCCAGCAGCTTGCGGGGGGGGCACTACGAGCAGTACTTC. As protein: CASSLRGGHYEQYF.

The gene calls are TRBV7-2 and TRBJ2-1; 8 nucleotides align to TRBD2. The CDR3 contains 12 residues. CDR1 and CDR2 from the germline V gene are SGHTA and FQGNSA. The junction had 8 bases not matched to a gene; V was cut back by 5 bases and J by 14 bases. The CDR3 sequence: CASSRSGTREFF. The CDR3 nucleotides read TGTGCCAGCAGCCGGAGCGGGACTAGGGAGTTCTTC.

This clone was recorded a few times. J is TRBJ2-1 and V is TRBV27; 8 positions agree with TRBD2. The CDR3 runs to 15 residues. Germline CDR1 and CDR2: MNHEY and SMNVEV (reference sequence). V shed 5 bases and J 4 bases; nucleotides not matched to a gene: 7. CDR3 loop: CASSPGVAGYNEQFF. The CDR3 DNA reads as TGTGCCAGCAGTCCCGGGGTAGCGGGGTACAATGAGCAGTTCTTC.

V gene TRBV28 combines with J gene TRBJ2-6; D is uncertain. CDR3 length: 16 residues. V was clipped by 6 bases and J by 13 bases, with 25 bases between them. Per the germline V gene, CDR1 is MDHEN and CDR2 is SYDVKM. Written as DNA, the CDR3 is TGTGCCAGCAGCCGCCCCCCCGGGTCGTCCACCACGGTCCTGACTTTC. Its translation is CASSRPPGSSTTVLTF.

The rearrangement uses TRBV6-5 and TRBJ1-6, with a weak D call TRBD1 (6 bases). Germline V gives CDR1 MNHEY, CDR2 SVGAGI. The V and J ends lost 6 bases and 6 bases respectively, with 12 bases between them. This CDR3 comprises 14 residues. CDR3 residues: CASRTGSTNSPLHF. CDR3 coding DNA: TGTGCCAGCAGAACAGGGTCAACTAATTCACCCCTCCACTTT.

A remark on this clone: At one of its ends the junction is not consistent with the germline gene, which may arise from a read error. V is TRBV7-7 and J is TRBJ2-3, with 7 bases matching TRBD1. CDR3 length equals 13 residues. CDR1 is SSHAT, CDR2 FNYEAQ, per germline (reference sequence). CDR3 nucleotide sequence: TGTGCTAGCAGCTTAGACAGGGTTGGTACGCAGTATTTT. The encoded protein is CASSLDRVGTQYF. Together with reference TRBV7-7 and TRBJ2-3, the CDR3 gives the full variable domain: GAGVSQSPRYKVTKRGQDVTLRCDPISSHATLYWYQQALGQGPEFLTYFNYEAQPDKSGLPSDRFSAERPEGSISTLTIQRTEQRDSAMYRCASSLDRVGTQYFGPGTRLTVL.

This chain joins TRBV10-1 and TRBJ1-5, with 10 bases that match TRBD1. Germline CDR1 reads WNHNN; CDR2 reads SYGVQD (reference sequence). The CDR3 is 15 residues long. Germline trimming cut 7 bases from V and 9 bases from J; bases unmatched to any gene: 12. CDR3 in amino acids: CASTRAGQGGGPQHF. DNA of the CDR3: TGCGCCAGCACGCGTGCCGGACAGGGGGGCGGGCCCCAGCATTTT.

This clone occurred a few times. The genes are TRBV4-3 and TRBJ1-2; D is unclear. CDR1 and CDR2 (germline): LGHNA, YSLEER. V lost 3 bases, J lost 5 bases, and 10 bases lay in between. The CDR3 sequence is 13 residues long. The CDR3 region is CASSQVGSYGYTF. The CDR3 DNA follows: TGCGCCAGCAGCCAGGTCGGTAGTTATGGCTACACCTTC.

The sample holds a few counts of this clone. This chain joins TRBV28 and TRBJ1-5; maybe TRBD1 (6 bases). Germline CDR1 and CDR2: MDHEN and SYDVKM. The CDR3 spans 14 residues. Trimming removed 5 bases at V and 7 bases at J, with 15 bases between. The CDR3 is CASSRGGYRQPQHF. CDR3 DNA: TGTGCCAGCAGTAGGGGGGGCTACCGGCAGCCCCAGCATTTT.

This clone was seen a single time. The chain uses TRBV27 and TRBJ2-5; D is perhaps TRBD2 (5 bases). Germline lookup yields CDR1 MNHEY and CDR2 SMNVEV (reference sequence). The CDR3 sequence is 15 residues long. V lost 8 bases and J 5 bases, leaving 21 bases between the germline ends. DNA for the CDR3: TGTGCCAGCGGACGGACCTACGGGGTTTCGGAGACCCAGTACTTC. Encoded protein: CASGRTYGVSETQYF.

In its sample, this clone was seen a few times. V gene TRBV30 combines with J gene TRBJ2-1; a possible D gene is TRBD2 (5 bases). Germline lookup yields CDR1 GTSNPN and CDR2 SVGIG (reference sequence). Deletions cut 2 bases from V and 0 bases from J, with 8 bases between. The CDR3 extends over 14 amino acids. DNA for the CDR3: TGTGCCTGGAGTATAGCGAGCTCCTACAATGAGCAGTTCTTC. The encoded protein is CAWSIASSYNEQFF.

This chain uses TRBV6-5 with TRBJ2-7, with D maybe TRBD1 (6 bases). V was shortened by 0 bases and J by 1 base, with 7 bases between the two germline ends. The CDR3 totals 14 residues. Germline V CDR1 and CDR2: MNHEY, SVGAGI. DNA of the CDR3: TGTGCCAGCAGTTACTCGGACAGTTCCTACGAGCAGTACTTC. Translation: CASSYSDSSYEQYF.

The V gene is TRBV7-2, the J gene TRBJ2-2; 8 bases line up with TRBD2. Germline loops: CDR1 SGHTA, CDR2 FQGNSA. This CDR3 is built from 15 residues. V lost 1 base to trimming and J lost 6 bases; unmatched junction nucleotides: 4. The CDR3 loop reads CASSLGLGGAGELFF. The CDR3 nucleotides are TGTGCCAGCAGCTTAGGTCTCGGGGGGGCCGGGGAGCTGTTTTTT. Full variable domain (outside the CDR3, taken from reference TRBV7-2 and TRBJ2-2): GAGVSQSPSNKVTEKGKDVELRCDPISGHTALYWYRQSLGQGLEFLIYFQGNSAPDKSGLPSDRFSAERTGGSVSTLTIQRTQQEDSAVYLCASSLGLGGAGELFFGEGSRLTVL.